The T cell receptor (beta chain) described here comes from a study of shared T cell receptors in the human thymus. The data were produced by immunoSEQ multiplex PCR, yet TCRdb's version contains in-frame clones alone and is incomplete. The data contain approximately 400,000 clones, 95% of them singletons. The CDR3 runs to 14 residues. The trim removed 2 bases at V and 12 bases at J, leaving 9 bases unmatched. CDR1 and CDR2 (germline): MNHEY, SMNVEV (reference sequence). The sample comprised thymocytes. This chain links TRBV27 with TRBJ1-1; 10 bases match TRBD1. The receptor comes from a human donor. CDR3: CASSLRRGQGRTFF. CDR3 in DNA: TGTGCCAGCAGTTTACGTCGGGGACAGGGGAGAACTTTCTTT.